The 23 T cell receptor beta chains in this list originate from one sample, sequenced in a study of blood T cell repertoires in COVID-19. The assay was immunoSEQ multiplex PCR, and TCRdb's table has in-frame clones only and misses some. The sample consists of 86,000 or so clones, 91% of them appearing once. The sample comprised peripheral blood. The receptors here all came from a woman in her forties or fifties in a cohort sampled during active COVID-19.

The genes are TRBV19 and TRBJ2-1; D might be TRBD2 (6 bases). CDR1 and CDR2 (germline): LNHDA, SQIVND (reference sequence). This CDR3 is built from 13 residues. Trimming shortened V by 4 bases and J by 10 bases, and 14 bases separated the two germline ends. Written as DNA, the CDR3 is TGTGCCAGTAGTACCACGGAGGGTTTGGAGCAGTTCTTC. Translating it yields CASSTTEGLEQFF.

J is TRBJ1-4 and V is TRBV5-4, with 7 bases that match TRBD1. Germline V lookup: CDR1 SGHNT, CDR2 YYREEE (reference sequence). The CDR3 loop spans 14 amino acids. V was clipped by 4 bases and J by 5 bases; unmatched bases: 5. CDR3 loop: CASSPTGLNEKLFF. CDR3 DNA: TGTGCCAGCAGCCCGACAGGGTTAAATGAAAAACTGTTTTTT.

The genes are TRBV19 and TRBJ1-3; 7 nucleotides line up with TRBD1. Per the germline V gene, CDR1 is LNHDA and CDR2 is SQIVND (reference sequence). With 2 bases clipped from V and 1 base from J, the junction kept 5 bases outside the gene matches. CDR3 length equals 16 residues. In DNA form, the CDR3 reads TGTGCCAGTAGTATAAGGGGGCTCTTGTCTGGAAACACCATATATTTT. Residues: CASSIRGLLSGNTIYF.

This clone was seen a handful of times. This sequence joins TRBV2 and TRBJ1-5, with 10 nucleotides matching TRBD1. This CDR3 has 13 amino acids. V lost 7 bases, J lost 7 bases, and 4 bases stayed unmatched. Per the germline V gene, CDR1 is SNHLY and CDR2 is FYNNEI. DNA for the CDR3: TGTGCCAGCACCATGACAGGGGGCCAGCCCCAGCATTTT. Translation: CASTMTGGQPQHF.

The rearrangement joins TRBV3-1 (or the pseudogene TRBV3-2) to TRBJ1-1; a possible D gene is TRBD1 (6 bases). The CDR3 is made up of 13 amino acids. V shed 6 bases and J shed 3 bases, with 11 bases lying between them. Germline loops: CDR1 LGHDT, CDR2 YNNKEL (reference sequence). This chain's CDR3 is CASRPGAYTEAFF. CDR3 nucleotide sequence: TGTGCCAGCAGGCCAGGGGCGTACACTGAAGCTTTCTTT.

The chain employs TRBV4-1 and TRBJ1-1, with TRBD1 as a possible D gene (6 bases). The germline V gene has CDR1 MGHRA and CDR2 YSYEKL. Trimming shortened V by 4 bases and J by 3 bases, and 18 bases separated the two germline ends. This CDR3 contains 16 residues. CDR3 protein: CASSPEGGRRDTEAFF. Written as DNA, the CDR3 is TGCGCCAGCAGCCCGGAGGGGGGGCGGCGGGACACTGAAGCTTTCTTT.

The chain combines TRBV3-1 (or the pseudogene TRBV3-2) with TRBJ2-7; perhaps TRBD2 as D (5 bases). Trimming cost V 2 bases and J 2 bases, with 10 bases left between them. This CDR3 comprises 14 residues. CDR1 and CDR2 (germline): LGHDT, YNNKEL (reference sequence). The CDR3 nucleotides read TGTGCCAGCAGCCAAAAACTAGTGACCTACGAGCAGTACTTC. This encodes CASSQKLVTYEQYF.

V and J are TRBV5-1 and TRBJ2-1; 9 nucleotides agree with TRBD2. CDR1 and CDR2 (germline): SGHRS, YFSETQ. The CDR3 has 17 residues. V lost 0 bases and J lost 4; bases outside the gene matches: 8. In DNA, the CDR3 is TGCGCCAGCAGCTTGGTTAGCGGGAGTTACCTTTACAATGAGCAGTTCTTC. This encodes CASSLVSGSYLYNEQFF.

V is TRBV3-1 (or the pseudogene TRBV3-2) and J is TRBJ2-2; 11 nucleotides align to TRBD2. The CDR3 is made up of 16 amino acids. Trimming cost V 3 bases and J 6 bases; bases outside gene matches: 6. Germline CDR1 is LGHDT and CDR2 is YNNKEL (reference sequence). CDR3 region: CASSQAGTSGPGELFF. CDR3 bases: TGTGCCAGCAGCCAGGCAGGGACTAGCGGCCCCGGGGAGCTGTTTTTT.

This clone has just one count. This chain uses TRBV7-9 with TRBJ1-4; 8 nucleotides agree with TRBD1. The CDR3 sequence is 15 residues long. V gave up 4 bases and J gave up 3 bases; unmatched junction bases: 4. CDR1 SEHNR and CDR2 FQNEAQ come from the germline V gene (reference sequence). CDR3 region: CASSSQGAANEKLFF. CDR3 DNA: TGTGCCAGCAGCTCCCAGGGGGCGGCTAATGAAAAACTGTTTTTT. Together with reference TRBV7-9 and TRBJ1-4, the CDR3 gives the full variable domain: DTGVSQNPRHKITKRGQNVTFRCDPISEHNRLYWYRQTLGQGPEFLTYFQNEAQLEKSRLLSDRFSAERPKGSFSTLEIQRTEQGDSAMYLCASSSQGAANEKLFFGSGTQLSVL.

The chain carries TRBV30 and TRBJ1-5; 12 bases fit TRBD1. V dropped 5 bases and J dropped 5; count of bases not matched to a gene: 22. CDR1 is GTSNPN, CDR2 SVGIG, per germline (reference sequence). The CDR3 is 20 amino acids. CDR3 region: CAWSKGGTGGKAGPDQPQHF. Written as DNA, the CDR3 is TGTGCCTGGTCAAAAGGGGGGACAGGGGGCAAGGCGGGTCCGGATCAGCCCCAGCATTTT.

CDR3 sequence reads: CASSQPRTGGPSGNTIYF. CDR3 bases: TGCGCCAGCAGCCAACCTCGGACAGGGGGCCCCTCTGGAAACACCATATATTTT. The rearrangement uses TRBV4-1 and TRBJ1-3, with 11 bases that match TRBD1. Trimming at V came to 2 bases and at J to 0 bases, leaving 6 bases not matched to a gene. The CDR3 is 18 amino acids. Germline V gene sequence: CDR1 MGHRA, CDR2 YSYEKL.

The V call is TRBV9, the J call TRBJ1-4; TRBD1 aligns across 8 bases. With V trimmed by 4 bases and J by 4 bases, 6 bases remained unmatched. Looked up from germline, CDR1 is SGDLS and CDR2 is YYNGEE. The CDR3 covers 15 residues. CDR3 nucleotide sequence: TGTGCCAGCAGCCCGATGACAGGGGTTAATGAAAAACTGTTTTTT. This codes for CASSPMTGVNEKLFF.

The chain couples TRBV3-1 (or the pseudogene TRBV3-2) to TRBJ2-7; 9 bases are shared with TRBD2. CDR1 is LGHDT, CDR2 YNNKEL, per germline (reference sequence). This CDR3 has 13 amino acids. V shed 7 bases, J shed 9 bases, and the junction held 10 bases outside the gene matches. Here the CDR3 reads CASKEYASGAQYF. For the CDR3, the DNA is TGTGCCAGCAAAGAGTACGCTAGCGGGGCGCAGTACTTC.

The chain employs TRBV7-9 and TRBJ1-1, with TRBD1 as a possible D gene (5 bases). Trimming cost V 5 bases and J 6 bases, with 13 bases left between them. The CDR3 loop spans 13 amino acids. The germline gives CDR1 SEHNR, CDR2 FQNEAQ (reference sequence). The CDR3 reads CASSGQGSSEAFF. CDR3 sequence (DNA): TGTGCCAGCAGCGGTCAGGGTTCCTCTGAAGCTTTCTTT.

The rearrangement joins TRBV2 to TRBJ1-2; 7 bases are a match to TRBD1. This CDR3 region has 15 residues. Germline CDR1 is SNHLY and CDR2 is FYNNEI. The ends lost 2 bases at V and 4 bases at J; junction bases unmatched: 7. The CDR3 spells CASSERAGGVYGYTF. CDR3 nucleotide sequence: TGTGCCAGCAGTGAAAGGGCAGGGGGTGTCTATGGCTACACCTTC.

In DNA form, the CDR3 reads TGTGCCTGGAGTCGAGACAATAGCAATCAGCCCCAGCATTTT. Translation: CAWSRDNSNQPQHF. The genes are TRBV30 and TRBJ1-5; D remains ambiguous. Germline V gene lookup returns CDR1 GTSNPN and CDR2 SVGIG (reference sequence). The germline V and J ends were trimmed by 2 bases and 0 bases, with 8 bases remaining between them. The CDR3 has 14 residues.

This clone has a single count. V is TRBV3-1 (or the pseudogene TRBV3-2) and J is TRBJ2-1, with D perhaps TRBD2 (5 bases). Per germline, CDR1 LGHDT and CDR2 YNNKEL (reference sequence). The CDR3 covers 15 residues. Trimming pared 1 base from V and 5 bases from J, leaving 12 bases between. CDR3 sequence (DNA): TGTGCCAGCAGCCAAGTTGGTAGGCGGGACAATGAGCAGTTCTTC. This gives the protein CASSQVGRRDNEQFF.

This sequence joins TRBV28 and TRBJ2-1; no definite D call. The CDR3 is 13 residues long. The germline V gene encodes CDR1 MDHEN and CDR2 SYDVKM. Trimming cost V 6 bases and J 4 bases, with 10 bases left between them. CDR3 region: CASSLSLYNEQFF. The CDR3 DNA is TGTGCCAGCAGCCTATCCCTTTACAATGAGCAGTTCTTC.

The chain couples TRBV7-3 to TRBJ1-1, with D possibly matching TRBD1 (6 bases). The CDR3 loop spans 14 amino acids. Germline-derived CDR1 and CDR2 are SGHTA and FQGTGA. Trimming took 4 bases from V and 1 from J, leaving 10 bases between them. The CDR3 here is CASSWGHPNTEAFF. Written as DNA, the CDR3 is TGTGCCAGCAGCTGGGGACATCCGAACACTGAAGCTTTCTTT.

This clone was picked up one time. The chain is built from TRBV10-3 and TRBJ2-6; 7 bases align to TRBD2. V gave up 5 bases and J gave up 0 bases; unmatched junction bases: 7. There are 17 residues in the CDR3. Germline CDR1 ENHRY, CDR2 SYGVKD. This CDR3 reads CAISMGGFTSGANVLTF. CDR3 in DNA: TGTGCCATCAGTATGGGGGGGTTCACCTCTGGGGCCAACGTCCTGACTTTC.

This chain uses TRBV19 with TRBJ2-6, with D tentatively TRBD1 (5 bases). Germline assignment: CDR1 LNHDA and CDR2 SQIVND (reference sequence). V shed 1 base and J shed 0 bases, with 13 bases lying between them. The length of the CDR3 is 18 residues. The CDR3, as DNA: TGTGCCAGTAGTATAGTTAGGGGTGAAAGCTCTGGGGCCAACGTCCTGACTTTC. It encodes CASSIVRGESSGANVLTF.

The chain employs TRBV18 and TRBJ2-7, with TRBD1 matching over 8 bases. CDR1 and CDR2 (germline): KGHSH, LQKENI. V trimming: 1 base; J trimming: 2 bases; junction bases outside the gene matches: 4. There are 15 residues in the CDR3. CDR3 coding DNA: TGTGCCAGCTCACCACGTACAGGGGGGCCCTACGAGCAGTACTTC. The encoded protein is CASSPRTGGPYEQYF.